The 18 T cell receptor beta chains given below trace back to one sample, sequenced in a study of blood T cell repertoires in COVID-19. Profiled with immunoSEQ multiplex PCR; TCRdb holds only in-frame clones, not every one. The sample includes 150,000 to 200,000 clones, roughly four fifths of them seen just once. The sequenced sample consisted of peripheral blood. Every receptor here comes from a man in his sixties with active or convalescent COVID-19.

The chain has TRBV6-5 and TRBJ1-6; TRBD1 aligns across 7 bases. J was trimmed by 7 bases and V by 6 bases; bases with no gene match: 6. This CDR3 has 14 residues. Germline CDR1 MNHEY, CDR2 SVGAGI. CDR3 in DNA: TGTGCCAGCAGCCAGGACAGGCCAAATTCACCCCTCCACTTT. It specifies CASSQDRPNSPLHF.

As DNA, the CDR3 is TGTGCCAGCAGCAAAGCGACGGGAGTCTACGAGCAGTACTTC. It codes for CASSKATGVYEQYF. The V and J genes are TRBV21-1 and TRBJ2-7; no check of the table's D call, TRBD2, against the DNA was made. TRBV21-1 is annotated as a pseudogene. This CDR3 is built from 14 residues.

The table lists this clone with many counts. The V and J genes are TRBV11-2 and TRBJ1-2, with D maybe TRBD1 (5 bases). Trimming shortened V by 1 base and J by 7 bases, and 13 bases separated the two germline ends. The germline CDR1 and CDR2 sequences are SGHAT and FQNNGV. The CDR3 sequence is 14 residues long. Here the CDR3 DNA reads TGTGCCAGCAGCTTAGTGGGCAGGGCTGCTGGCTACACCTTC. Amino acids: CASSLVGRAAGYTF. The full variable domain, its missing parts supplied by reference TRBV11-2 and TRBJ1-2, is EAGVAQSPRYKIIEKRQSVAFWCNPISGHATLYWYQQILGQGPKLLIQFQNNGVVDDSQLPKDRFSAERLKGVDSTLKIQPAKLEDSAVYLCASSLVGRAAGYTFGSGTRLTVV.

The genes are TRBV19 and TRBJ2-2, with 8 bases fitting TRBD1. V was pared by 5 bases and J by 4 bases, with 6 bases of the junction left unmatched. The length of the CDR3 is 15 residues. CDR1 and CDR2 (germline): LNHDA, SQIVND (reference sequence). The CDR3 reads CASSRTGSSTGELFF. The DNA of the CDR3 is TGTGCCAGTAGTCGGACAGGGAGTTCCACCGGGGAGCTGTTTTTT.

The J gene is TRBJ2-4, the V gene TRBV9, with D possibly TRBD2 on 5 matching bases. There are 15 residues in the CDR3. The germline gives CDR1 SGDLS, CDR2 YYNGEE. V lost 3 bases and J lost 8, with 18 bases in between. CDR3 residues: CASSAPGVRADIQYF. The DNA for the CDR3 is TGTGCCAGCAGCGCCCCCGGGGTGAGGGCGGACATTCAGTACTTC.

This chain links TRBV18 with TRBJ2-5, with 7 bases matching TRBD1. J was trimmed by 2 bases and V by 8 bases; bases with no gene match: 5. The germline V gene has CDR1 KGHSH and CDR2 LQKENI. The CDR3 runs 13 residues. CDR3: CASTGQTQETQYF. The CDR3 DNA is TGTGCCAGCACGGGACAGACACAAGAGACCCAGTACTTC.

V is TRBV6-6 and J is TRBJ2-5; 8 bases are shared with TRBD1. V trimming: 4 bases; J trimming: 4 bases; junction bases outside the gene matches: 5. This CDR3 has 14 amino acids. From germline, CDR1 is MNHNY and CDR2 SVGAGI (reference sequence). This chain's CDR3 is CASSFDRGRETQYF. The CDR3 coding sequence is TGTGCCAGCAGTTTTGACAGGGGTCGAGAGACCCAGTACTTC.

J is TRBJ1-2 and V is TRBV12-5; no reliable D call. From germline, CDR1 is LGHNT and CDR2 FRNRAP. Trimming took off 9 bases at V and 6 bases at J, with 23 bases between the two ends. The length of the CDR3 is 15 residues. The CDR3 DNA reads TGTGCTAGCTCTGGACTTTACCAAGATGGAGATGGCTACACCTTC. Amino acid sequence: CASSGLYQDGDGYTF.

The chain has TRBV11-2 and TRBJ2-2; 14 nucleotides agree with TRBD2. The CDR3 has 16 amino acids. Germline CDR1 SGHAT, CDR2 FQNNGV. The J segment lost 4 bases and the V segment lost 3 bases, leaving 1 base of the junction unmatched. The CDR3 DNA follows: TGTGCCAGCAGCTTCGGACTAGCGGGGGGCACCGGGGAGCTGTTTTTT. It encodes CASSFGLAGGTGELFF.

The chain recombines TRBV5-6 with TRBJ1-2; weak D call: TRBD1 (5 bases). The V gene's germline CDR1 is SGHDT and CDR2 YYEEEE. This CDR3 is built from 15 residues. Trimming shortened V by 1 base and J by 1 base, and 11 bases separated the two germline ends. The CDR3 region has the DNA TGTGCCAGCAGCTTGTTAGGGGATGATAACTATGGCTACACCTTC. This codes for CASSLLGDDNYGYTF. The full variable domain, with the rest looked up from reference TRBV5-6 and TRBJ1-2, is DAGVTQSPTHLIKTRGQQVTLRCSPKSGHDTVSWYQQALGQGPQFIFQYYEEEERQRGNFPDRFSGHQFPNYSSELNVNALLLGDSALYLCASSLLGDDNYGYTFGSGTRLTVV.

The chain couples TRBV18 to TRBJ1-3; no reliable D call. Trimming removed 5 bases from V and 4 bases from J, with 12 bases in between. This CDR3 contains 14 residues. The germline gives CDR1 KGHSH, CDR2 LQKENI. CDR3: CASSTGNFGNTIYF. The CDR3 nucleotides read TGTGCCAGCTCAACCGGGAACTTCGGAAACACCATATATTTT.

The chain links TRBV11-2 to TRBJ2-3; possible D gene TRBD2, 5 bases. Trimming removed 5 bases from V and 4 bases from J, with 16 bases in between. This CDR3 region has 15 residues. Per the germline V gene, CDR1 is SGHAT and CDR2 is FQNNGV. The CDR3 here is CASSDRRTRADTQYF. The CDR3 DNA follows: TGTGCCAGCAGCGACCGCCGAACTAGGGCAGATACGCAGTATTTT.

The rearrangement links TRBV19 to TRBJ1-2, with D possibly matching TRBD1 (6 bases). Germline V CDR1 and CDR2: LNHDA, SQIVND (reference sequence). Trimming removed 4 bases from V and 6 bases from J, with 12 bases in between. This CDR3 spans 13 amino acids. The CDR3 DNA sequence: TGTGCCAGTAGTAACCGCAGGGGAGATGGCTACACCTTC. Translating it yields CASSNRRGDGYTF.

V gene TRBV5-5 combines with J gene TRBJ1-1; 8 nucleotides agree with TRBD1. Germline CDR1 reads SGHKS; CDR2 reads YYEKEE (reference sequence). The CDR3 loop spans 13 amino acids. V lost 5 bases, J lost 5 bases, and 5 bases stayed unmatched. Here the CDR3 reads CASSPTGVTEAFF. In DNA form, the CDR3 reads TGTGCCAGCAGTCCGACAGGGGTGACTGAAGCTTTCTTT.

This chain links TRBV5-6 with TRBJ2-2; 10 bases fit TRBD2. Looked up from germline, CDR1 is SGHDT and CDR2 is YYEEEE. CDR3 length equals 17 residues. The trim removed 3 bases at V and 0 bases at J, leaving 5 bases unmatched. The CDR3 coding sequence is TGTGCCAGCAGCTCACTAGCGGGGACGACGAACACCGGGGAGCTGTTTTTT. Its translation: CASSSLAGTTNTGELFF.

This rearrangement joins TRBV5-6 to TRBJ1-2; 9 bases fit TRBD1. In germline, CDR1 is SGHDT, CDR2 YYEEEE. CDR3 length equals 13 residues. The trim removed 0 bases at V and 6 bases at J, leaving 0 bases unmatched. The CDR3 loop reads CASSLDRGHGYTF. CDR3 nucleotide sequence: TGTGCCAGCAGCTTGGACAGGGGGCATGGCTACACCTTC.

This chain links TRBV7-2 with TRBJ2-3; 9 positions agree with TRBD2. Germline lookup yields CDR1 SGHTA and CDR2 FQGNSA. With 6 bases clipped from V and 9 bases from J, the junction kept 7 bases outside the gene matches. This CDR3 region has 13 residues. CDR3 sequence: CASSRGGEGTQYF. In DNA, the CDR3 is TGTGCCAGCAGTCGCGGGGGGGAGGGAACGCAGTATTTT.

The chain carries TRBV3-1 (or the pseudogene TRBV3-2) and TRBJ2-3, with 7 bases fitting TRBD1. After removal of 6 bases from V and 6 bases from J, the junction contained 12 bases not matched to a gene. This CDR3 contains 15 residues. Germline V gene data show CDR1 as LGHDT and CDR2 as YNNKEL (reference sequence). As DNA, the CDR3 is TGTGCCAGCAGTTCTTCTTCCGGGACAGAGGATACGCAGTATTTT. Its protein is CASSSSSGTEDTQYF.